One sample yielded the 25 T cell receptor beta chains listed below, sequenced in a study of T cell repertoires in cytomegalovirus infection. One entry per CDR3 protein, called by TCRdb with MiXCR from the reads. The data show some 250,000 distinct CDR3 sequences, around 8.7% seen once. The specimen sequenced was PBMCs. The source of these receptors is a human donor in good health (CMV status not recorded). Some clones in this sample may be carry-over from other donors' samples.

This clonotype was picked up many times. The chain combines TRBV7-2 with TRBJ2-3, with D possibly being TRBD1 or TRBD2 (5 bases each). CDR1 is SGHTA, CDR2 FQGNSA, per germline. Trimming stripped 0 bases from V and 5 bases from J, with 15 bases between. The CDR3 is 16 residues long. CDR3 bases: TGTGCCAGCAGCTTAGCGCGGGTCGGGGCCCTAGATACGCAGTATTTT. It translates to CASSLARVGALDTQYF.

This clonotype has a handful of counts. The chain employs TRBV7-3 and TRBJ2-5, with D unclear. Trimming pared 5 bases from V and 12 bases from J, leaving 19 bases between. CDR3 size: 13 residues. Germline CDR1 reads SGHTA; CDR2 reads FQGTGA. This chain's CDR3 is CASSQTIGSPKYF. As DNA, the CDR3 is TGTGCCAGCAGCCAGACGATTGGGTCCCCAAAGTACTTC.

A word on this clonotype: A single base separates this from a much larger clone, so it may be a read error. The CDR3 DNA sequence: TGCGCCAGCAGCTTGAACAGGGGAGGCACCAGGGAGCTGTTTTTT. It codes for CASSLNRGGTRELFF. The chain has TRBV5-1 and TRBJ2-2; D is possibly TRBD1 (7 bases). Germline V lookup: CDR1 SGHRS, CDR2 YFSETQ. CDR3 length: 15 amino acids.

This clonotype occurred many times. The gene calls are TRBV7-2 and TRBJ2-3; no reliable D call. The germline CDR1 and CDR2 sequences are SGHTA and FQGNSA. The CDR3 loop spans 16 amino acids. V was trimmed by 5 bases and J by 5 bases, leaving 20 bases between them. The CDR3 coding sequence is TGTGCCAGCAGCCTCCACGTGGGGTGGGTGGTAGATACGCAGTATTTT. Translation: CASSLHVGWVVDTQYF.

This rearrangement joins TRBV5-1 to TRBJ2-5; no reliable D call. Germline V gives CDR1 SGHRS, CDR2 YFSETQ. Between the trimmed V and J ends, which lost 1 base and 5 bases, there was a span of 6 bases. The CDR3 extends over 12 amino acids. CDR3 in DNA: TGCGCCAGCAGCTTGAGTACGGAGACCCAGTACTTC. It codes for CASSLSTETQYF.

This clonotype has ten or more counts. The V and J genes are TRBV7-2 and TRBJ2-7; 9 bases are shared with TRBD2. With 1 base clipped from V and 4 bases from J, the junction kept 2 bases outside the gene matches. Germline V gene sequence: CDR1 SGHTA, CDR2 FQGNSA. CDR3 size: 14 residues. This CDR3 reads CASSLGRGGYEQYF. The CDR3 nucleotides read TGTGCCAGCAGCTTAGGGCGGGGGGGTTACGAGCAGTACTTC. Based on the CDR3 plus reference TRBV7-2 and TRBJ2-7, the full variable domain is GAGVSQSPSNKVTEKGKDVELRCDPISGHTALYWYRQSLGQGLEFLIYFQGNSAPDKSGLPSDRFSAERTGGSVSTLTIQRTQQEDSAVYLCASSLGRGGYEQYFGPGTRLTVT.

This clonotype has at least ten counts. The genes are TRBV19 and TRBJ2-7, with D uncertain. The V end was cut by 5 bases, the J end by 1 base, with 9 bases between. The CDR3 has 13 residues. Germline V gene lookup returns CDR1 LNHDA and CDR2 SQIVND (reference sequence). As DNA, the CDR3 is TGTGCCAGTAGTGTGACCGCATCCTACGAGCAGTACTTC. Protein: CASSVTASYEQYF.

For the CDR3, the DNA is TGTGCCAGCAGCTTGAATTGGAATGAGCAGTTCTTC. As protein: CASSLNWNEQFF. The chain combines TRBV5-5 with TRBJ2-1; D not certain. CDR3 length equals 12 residues. CDR1 is SGHKS and CDR2 is YYEKEE in the germline V gene (reference sequence). V was cut by 1 base and J by 7 bases, with 6 bases left in between.

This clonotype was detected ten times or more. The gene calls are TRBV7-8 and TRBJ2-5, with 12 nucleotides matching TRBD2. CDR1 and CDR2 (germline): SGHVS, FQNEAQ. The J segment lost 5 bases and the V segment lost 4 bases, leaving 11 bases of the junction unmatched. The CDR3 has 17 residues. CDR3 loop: CASSSGLAGRLGETQYF. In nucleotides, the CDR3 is TGTGCCAGCAGCTCCGGACTAGCGGGGCGCCTAGGGGAGACCCAGTACTTC.

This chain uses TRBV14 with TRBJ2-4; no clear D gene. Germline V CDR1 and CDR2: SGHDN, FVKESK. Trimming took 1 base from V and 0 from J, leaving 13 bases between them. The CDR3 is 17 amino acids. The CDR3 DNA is TGTGCCAGCAGCCAAGGGTCGGAGAAACTAGCCAAAAACATTCAGTACTTC. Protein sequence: CASSQGSEKLAKNIQYF.

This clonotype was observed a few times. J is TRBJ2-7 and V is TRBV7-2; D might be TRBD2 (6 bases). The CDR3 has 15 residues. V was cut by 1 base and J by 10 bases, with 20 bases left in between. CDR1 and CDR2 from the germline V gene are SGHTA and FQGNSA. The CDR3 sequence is CASSLENQAGRGQYF. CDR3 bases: TGTGCCAGCAGCTTAGAAAACCAAGCGGGCAGAGGTCAGTACTTC.

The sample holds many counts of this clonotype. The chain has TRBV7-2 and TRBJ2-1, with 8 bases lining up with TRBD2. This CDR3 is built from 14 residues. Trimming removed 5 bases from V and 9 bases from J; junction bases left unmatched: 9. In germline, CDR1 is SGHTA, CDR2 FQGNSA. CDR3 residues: CASSPTGGPAEQFF. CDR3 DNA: TGTGCCAGCAGCCCAACGGGGGGGCCGGCTGAGCAGTTCTTC.

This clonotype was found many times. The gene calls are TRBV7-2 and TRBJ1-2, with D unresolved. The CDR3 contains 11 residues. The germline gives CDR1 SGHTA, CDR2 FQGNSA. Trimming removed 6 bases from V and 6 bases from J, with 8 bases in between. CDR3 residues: CASRQRNGYTF. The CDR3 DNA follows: TGTGCCAGCAGACAAAGGAATGGCTACACCTTC.

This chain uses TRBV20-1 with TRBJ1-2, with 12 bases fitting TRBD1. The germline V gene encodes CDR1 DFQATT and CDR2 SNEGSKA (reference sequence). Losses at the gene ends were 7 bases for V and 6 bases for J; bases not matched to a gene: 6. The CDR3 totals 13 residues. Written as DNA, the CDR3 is TGCAGTGGCCCGGGACAGGGGGCAAATGGCTACACCTTC. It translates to CSGPGQGANGYTF.

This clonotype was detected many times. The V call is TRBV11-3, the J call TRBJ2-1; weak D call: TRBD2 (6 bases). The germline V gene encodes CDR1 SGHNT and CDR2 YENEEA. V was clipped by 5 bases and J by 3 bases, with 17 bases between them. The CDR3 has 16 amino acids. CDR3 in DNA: TGTGCCAGCAGCGCGCCGGGACTGCTTAACTACAATGAGCAGTTCTTC. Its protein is CASSAPGLLNYNEQFF.

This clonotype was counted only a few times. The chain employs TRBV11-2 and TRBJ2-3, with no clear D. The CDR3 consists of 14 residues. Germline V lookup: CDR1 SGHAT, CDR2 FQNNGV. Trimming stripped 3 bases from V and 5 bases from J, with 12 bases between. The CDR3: CASSFGPSKDTQYF. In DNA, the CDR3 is TGTGCCAGCAGCTTCGGGCCTTCGAAAGATACGCAGTATTTT.

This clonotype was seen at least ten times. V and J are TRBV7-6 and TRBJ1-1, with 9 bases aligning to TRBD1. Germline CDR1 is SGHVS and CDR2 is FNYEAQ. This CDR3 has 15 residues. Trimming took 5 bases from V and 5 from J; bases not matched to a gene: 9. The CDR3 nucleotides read TGTGCCAGCAGCGACCAAACAGGGGGCAGGACTGAAGCTTTCTTT. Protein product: CASSDQTGGRTEAFF.

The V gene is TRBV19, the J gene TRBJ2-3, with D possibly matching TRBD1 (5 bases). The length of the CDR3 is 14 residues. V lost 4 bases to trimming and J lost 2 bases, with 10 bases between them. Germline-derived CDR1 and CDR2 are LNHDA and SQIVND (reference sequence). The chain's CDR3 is CASSKGQNTDTQYF. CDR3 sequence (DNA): TGTGCCAGTAGTAAGGGGCAGAACACAGATACGCAGTATTTT.

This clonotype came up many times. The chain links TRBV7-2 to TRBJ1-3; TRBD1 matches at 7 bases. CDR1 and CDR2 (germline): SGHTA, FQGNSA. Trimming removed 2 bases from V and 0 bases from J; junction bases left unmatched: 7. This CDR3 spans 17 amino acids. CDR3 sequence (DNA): TGTGCCAGCAGCTTAAGGGGGGGACAGAACTCTGGAAACACCATATATTTT. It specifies CASSLRGGQNSGNTIYF. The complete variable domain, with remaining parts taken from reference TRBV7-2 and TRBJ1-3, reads GAGVSQSPSNKVTEKGKDVELRCDPISGHTALYWYRQSLGQGLEFLIYFQGNSAPDKSGLPSDRFSAERTGGSVSTLTIQRTQQEDSAVYLCASSLRGGQNSGNTIYFGEGSWLTVV.

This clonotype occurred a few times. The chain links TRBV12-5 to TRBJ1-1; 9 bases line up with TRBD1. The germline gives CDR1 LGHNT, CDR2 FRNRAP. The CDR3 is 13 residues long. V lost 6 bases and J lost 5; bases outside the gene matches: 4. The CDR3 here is CASGRQGGTEAFF. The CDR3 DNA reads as TGTGCTAGTGGACGACAGGGGGGGACTGAAGCTTTCTTT. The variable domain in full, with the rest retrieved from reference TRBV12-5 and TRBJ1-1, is DARVTQTPRHKVTEMGQEVTMRCQPILGHNTVFWYRQTMMQGLELLAYFRNRAPLDDSGMPKDRFSAEMPDATLATLKIQPSEPRDSAVYFCASGRQGGTEAFFGQGTRLTVV.

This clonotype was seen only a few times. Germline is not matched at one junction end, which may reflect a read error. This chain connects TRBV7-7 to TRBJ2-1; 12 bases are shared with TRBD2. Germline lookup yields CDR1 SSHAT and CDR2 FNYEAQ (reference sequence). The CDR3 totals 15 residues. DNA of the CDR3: TGTGCTAGCAGCTCTCTAGCGGGAGGGCACGATGAGCAGTTCTTC. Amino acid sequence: CASSSLAGGHDEQFF.

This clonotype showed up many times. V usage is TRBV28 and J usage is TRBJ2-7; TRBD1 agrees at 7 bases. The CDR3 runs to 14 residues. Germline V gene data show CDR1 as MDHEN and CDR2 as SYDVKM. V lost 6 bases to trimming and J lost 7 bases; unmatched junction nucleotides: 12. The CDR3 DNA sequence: TGTGCCAGCAGAGGGAAAGGGGGCGCGAGGGAGCAGTACTTC. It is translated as CASRGKGGAREQYF.

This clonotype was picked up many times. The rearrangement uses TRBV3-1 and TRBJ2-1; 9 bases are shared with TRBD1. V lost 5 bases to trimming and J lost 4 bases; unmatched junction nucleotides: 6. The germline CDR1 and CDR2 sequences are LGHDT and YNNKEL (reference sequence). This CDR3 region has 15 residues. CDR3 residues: CASSSGTGRYNEQFF. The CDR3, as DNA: TGTGCCAGCAGCTCCGGGACAGGGCGTTACAATGAGCAGTTCTTC.

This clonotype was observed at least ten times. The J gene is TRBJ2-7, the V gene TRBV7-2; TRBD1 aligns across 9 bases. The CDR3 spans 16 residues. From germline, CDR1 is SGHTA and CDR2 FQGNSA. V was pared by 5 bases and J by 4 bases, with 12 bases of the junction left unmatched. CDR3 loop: CASSREGQGSRYEQYF. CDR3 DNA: TGTGCCAGCAGCCGAGAAGGACAGGGGAGTCGGTACGAGCAGTACTTC.

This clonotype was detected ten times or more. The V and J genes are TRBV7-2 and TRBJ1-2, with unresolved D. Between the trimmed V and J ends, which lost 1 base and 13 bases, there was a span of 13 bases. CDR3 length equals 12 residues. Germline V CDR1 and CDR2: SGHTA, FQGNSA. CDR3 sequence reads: CASSLVVSPSTF. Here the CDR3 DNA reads TGTGCCAGCAGCTTAGTGGTCTCTCCTAGCACCTTC.